This TCR beta chain was retrieved from a study of blood T cell repertoires in COVID-19. Looking at the study overall: Both acute and convalescent COVID-19 samples were obtained from the United States, Italy and Spain. PBMCs, B-cell-depleted T cells, or T cells were the source of the cDNA or gDNA that made up the material.

The CDR3 covers 12 residues. CDR1 and CDR2 from the germline V gene are KGHSH and LQKENI. V lost 4 bases, J lost 5 bases, and 6 bases lay in between. Original processing notes: Quantification of nucleated cells was approximated via reference gene primer amplification. Here immunoSEQ multiplex PCR was the method, and the copy in TCRdb shows in-frame clones only, minus some. V, J and clone size reflect that table, while D and trimming were determined from the DNA. The sample has approximately 19,000 clones; 85% to 95% are singletons. V is TRBV18 and J is TRBJ2-4; D not certain. The sample comprised peripheral blood. The clonotype was recovered from a human donor in a cohort sampled during active COVID-19. This CDR3 reads CASSRQENIQYF. CDR3 sequence (DNA): TGTGCCAGCTCACGTCAGGAAAACATTCAGTACTTC. Variable domain in full (rest from reference TRBV18 and TRBJ2-4): NAGVMQNPRHLVRRRGQEARLRCSPMKGHSHVYWYRQLPEEGLKFMVYLQKENIIDESGMPKERFSAEFPKEGPSILRIQQVVRGDSAAYFCASSRQENIQYFGAGTRLSVL.